A selection of T cell receptor beta chains follows, all from one sample in a study of T cell responses to AZD1222 COVID-19 vaccine. Measured with immunoSEQ multiplex PCR; TCRdb has only the in-frame clones, and not every one. This table has around 130,000 clones, approximately 85% appearing once. Sample: peripheral blood, taken on day 0 of AZD1222 vaccination. The receptors shown here come from an adult in good health. Each CDR3 is given with its conserved first and last residue. A D gene is named only where the DNA matches it firmly. The listing skips clone size in some rows; elsewhere it reads once, few, many or a size class.

CDR3aa,CDR3nt,j_gene,abundance,v_gene,d_gene
CASSQSEALGYEQYF,TGTGCCAGCTCACAGAGCGAAGCCCTCGGCTACGAGCAGTACTTC,TRBJ2-7,few,TRBV18,-
CATSDWGSSYNEQFF,TGTGCCACCAGTGATTGGGGGAGCTCCTACAATGAGCAGTTCTTC,TRBJ2-1,-,TRBV24-1,-
CSVDLGTLEAFF,TGCAGCGTTGACCTAGGGACTTTGGAAGCTTTCTTT,TRBJ1-1,-,TRBV29-1,-
CASSLRTGLTGELFF,TGTGCCAGCAGCTTACGGACAGGGTTGACCGGGGAGCTGTTTTTT,TRBJ2-2,-,TRBV7-2,TRBD1
CASSLASETQYF,TGTGCCAGCAGCTTGGCTTCAGAGACCCAGTACTTC,TRBJ2-5,-,TRBV5-4,-
CASSLGQGGTNTEAFF,TGTGCCAGCAGTTTGGGACAGGGGGGGACGAACACTGAAGCTTTCTTT,TRBJ1-1,-,TRBV27,TRBD1
CASGFGGLAGGSTDTQYF,TGTGCTAGTGGTTTTGGGGGCTTAGCGGGAGGATCCACAGATACGCAGTATTTT,TRBJ2-3,-,TRBV12-5,TRBD2
CASSIGGGPIVRAYNEQFF,TGTGCCAGTAGTATCGGGGGGGGGCCAATAGTTCGCGCCTACAATGAGCAGTTCTTC,TRBJ2-1,-,TRBV19,TRBD2
CATSDNKGAEREKLFF,TGTGCCACCAGTGACAACAAGGGGGCGGAAAGGGAAAAACTGTTTTTT,TRBJ1-4,-,TRBV24-1,TRBD1
CSVEQGSGYTF,TGCAGCGTTGAACAGGGGAGTGGCTACACCTTC,TRBJ1-2,-,TRBV29-1,-
CASRDRGEQYF,TGTGCCAGCAGAGACAGGGGCGAGCAGTACTTC,TRBJ2-7,-,TRBV28,TRBD1
CASTTPGGVGNQPQHF,TGTGCCAGCACCACCCCTGGGGGAGTTGGGAATCAGCCCCAGCATTTT,TRBJ1-5,-,TRBV7-4,-
CASSDSVGSPYNEQFF,TGTGCCAGCAGTGACTCGGTGGGGAGTCCCTACAATGAGCAGTTCTTC,TRBJ2-1,once,TRBV6-4,-